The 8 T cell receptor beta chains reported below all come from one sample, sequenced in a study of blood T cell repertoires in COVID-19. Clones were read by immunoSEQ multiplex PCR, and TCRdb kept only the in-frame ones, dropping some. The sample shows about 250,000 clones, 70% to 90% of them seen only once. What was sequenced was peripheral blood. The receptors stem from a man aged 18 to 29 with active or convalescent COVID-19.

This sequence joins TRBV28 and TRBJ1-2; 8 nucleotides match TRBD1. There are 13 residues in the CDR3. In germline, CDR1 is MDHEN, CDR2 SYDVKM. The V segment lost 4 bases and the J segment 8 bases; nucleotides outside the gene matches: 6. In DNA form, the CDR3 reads TGTGCCAGCAGTTCTTCCGGGACAGGAGGCTACACCTTC. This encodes CASSSSGTGGYTF.

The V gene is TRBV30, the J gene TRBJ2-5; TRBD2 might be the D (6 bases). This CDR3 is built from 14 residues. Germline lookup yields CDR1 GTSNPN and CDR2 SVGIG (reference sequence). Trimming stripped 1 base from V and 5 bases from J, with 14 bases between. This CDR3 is CAWSAGDGRETQYF. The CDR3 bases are TGTGCCTGGAGTGCGGGGGATGGCCGGGAGACCCAGTACTTC.

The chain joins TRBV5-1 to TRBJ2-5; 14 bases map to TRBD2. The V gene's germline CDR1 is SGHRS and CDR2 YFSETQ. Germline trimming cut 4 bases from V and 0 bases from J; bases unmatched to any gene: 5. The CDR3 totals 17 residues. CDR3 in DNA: TGCGCCAGCAGCACCGGACTAGCGGGAGGATACCAAGAGACCCAGTACTTC. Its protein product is CASSTGLAGGYQETQYF.

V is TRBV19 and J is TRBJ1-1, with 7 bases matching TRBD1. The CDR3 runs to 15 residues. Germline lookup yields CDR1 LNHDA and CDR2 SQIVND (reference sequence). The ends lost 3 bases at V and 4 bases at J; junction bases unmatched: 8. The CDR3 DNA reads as TGTGCCAGTAGTATGATAACAGGGGCGGGCACTGAAGCTTTCTTT. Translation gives CASSMITGAGTEAFF.

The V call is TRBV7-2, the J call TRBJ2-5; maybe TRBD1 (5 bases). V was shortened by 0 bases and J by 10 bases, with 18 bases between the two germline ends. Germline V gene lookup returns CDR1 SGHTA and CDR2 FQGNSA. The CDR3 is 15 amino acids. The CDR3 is CASSLASNRPDGQYF. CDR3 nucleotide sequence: TGTGCCAGCAGCTTAGCAAGCAACAGGCCGGATGGCCAGTACTTC.

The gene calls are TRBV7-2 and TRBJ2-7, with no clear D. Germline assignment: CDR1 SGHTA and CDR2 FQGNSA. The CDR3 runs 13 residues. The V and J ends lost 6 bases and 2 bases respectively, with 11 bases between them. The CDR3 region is CASRLTETYEQYF. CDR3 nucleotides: TGTGCCAGCAGACTAACCGAGACCTACGAGCAGTACTTC.

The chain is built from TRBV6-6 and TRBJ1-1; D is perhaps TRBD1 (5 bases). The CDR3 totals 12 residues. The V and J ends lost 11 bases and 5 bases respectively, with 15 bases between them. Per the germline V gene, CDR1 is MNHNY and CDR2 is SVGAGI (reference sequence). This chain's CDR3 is CALWGEGTEAFF. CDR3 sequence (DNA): TGTGCCCTCTGGGGGGAGGGTACTGAAGCTTTCTTT.

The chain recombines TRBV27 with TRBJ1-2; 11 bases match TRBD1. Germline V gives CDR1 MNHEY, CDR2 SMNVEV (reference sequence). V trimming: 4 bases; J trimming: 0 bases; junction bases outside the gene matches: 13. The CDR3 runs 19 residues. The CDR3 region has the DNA TGTGCCAGCAGTTCCAACCTCGGACAGGGGGCAAAGTCTAACTATGGCTACACCTTC. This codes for CASSSNLGQGAKSNYGYTF.